The 3 T cell receptor beta chains given below trace back to one sample, sequenced in a study of T-cell reconstitution after alpha-beta-depleted transplantation in children. Unique molecular identifiers tagged the TCRbeta library. TCRdb re-called the PCR reads through MiXCR, storing one row per CDR3 protein. The top ten clones hold approximately 25% of a sample with 440,000 or so distinct CDR3 sequences, over 40% of them seen once. Sample: PBMCs, taken before TCRalphabeta/CD19-depleted stem cell transplant. All receptors come from a girl aged 2-10 years with aplastic anemia, due to receive a stem cell transplant.

This clonotype was seen only a few times. CDR3: CASSGNPQETQYF. In nucleotides, the CDR3 is TGTGCCAGCAGTGGAAATCCCCAAGAGACCCAGTACTTC. The chain couples TRBV2 to TRBJ2-5; D is undetermined. The CDR3 contains 13 residues. Germline V gives CDR1 SNHLY, CDR2 FYNNEI. V dropped 4 bases and J dropped 1 base, with 7 bases sitting between them.

The gene calls are TRBV12-3 or TRBV12-4 and TRBJ2-7, with D maybe TRBD2 (6 bases). V dropped 6 bases and J dropped 6 bases, with 15 bases sitting between them. The CDR3 sequence is 13 residues long. DNA for the CDR3: TGTGCCAGCAGCTCCTCTAGCGACGGCGAGCAGTACTTC. Protein sequence: CASSSSSDGEQYF.

V and J are TRBV14 and TRBJ1-6; unclear D gene. Germline V gives CDR1 SGHDN, CDR2 FVKESK. The CDR3 length is 12 residues. Trimming cost V 5 bases and J 14 bases, with 13 bases left between them. This chain's CDR3 is CASSGLWSTLHF. Here the CDR3 DNA reads TGTGCCAGCAGCGGGCTATGGTCCACCCTCCACTTT.